Described below is a single TCR beta chain sequence and its context. Distinct nucleotide sequences in the sample also encode this CDR3. The table came from immunoSEQ multiplex PCR; TCRdb's copy has only in-frame clones and leaves some out. The data contain approximately 75,000 clones, 90% of them singletons. The data belong to a study of T cell responses to AZD1222 COVID-19 vaccine. The CDR3 consists of 12 residues. After removal of 1 base from V and 7 bases from J, the junction contained 0 bases not matched to a gene. Germline-derived CDR1 and CDR2 are SNHLY and FYNNEI. This TCR derives from an adult who received the AZD1222 COVID-19 vaccine. The input for sequencing was peripheral blood, taken 28 days after the second AZD1222 dose. The chain is built from TRBV2 and TRBJ2-7; 8 bases line up with TRBD1. The CDR3 DNA is TGTGCCAGCAGTGAAGGGACAGGGGAGCAGTACTTC. It is translated as CASSEGTGEQYF. The full variable domain, rest sourced from reference TRBV2 and TRBJ2-7, is EPEVTQTPSHQVTQMGQEVILRCVPISNHLYFYWYRQILGQKVEFLVSFYNNEISEKSEIFDDQFSVERPDGSNFTLKIRSTKLEDSAMYFCASSEGTGEQYFGPGTRLTVT.